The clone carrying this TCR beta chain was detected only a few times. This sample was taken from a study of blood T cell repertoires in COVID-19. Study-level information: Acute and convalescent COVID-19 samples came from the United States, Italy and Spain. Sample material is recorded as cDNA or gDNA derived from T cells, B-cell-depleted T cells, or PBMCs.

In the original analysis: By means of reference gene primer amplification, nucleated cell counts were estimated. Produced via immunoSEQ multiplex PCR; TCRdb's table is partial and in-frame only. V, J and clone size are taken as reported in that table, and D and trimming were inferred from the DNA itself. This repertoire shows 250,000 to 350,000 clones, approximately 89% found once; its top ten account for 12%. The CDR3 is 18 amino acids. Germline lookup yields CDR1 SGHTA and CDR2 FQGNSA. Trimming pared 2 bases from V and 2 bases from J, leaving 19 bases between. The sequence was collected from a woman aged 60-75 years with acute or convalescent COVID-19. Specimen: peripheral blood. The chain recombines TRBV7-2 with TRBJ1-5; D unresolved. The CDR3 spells CASSLFHAGWGGNQPQHF. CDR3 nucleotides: TGTGCCAGCAGCTTATTTCATGCCGGGTGGGGAGGCAATCAGCCCCAGCATTTT.